This TCR beta chain was observed in a study of blood T cell repertoires in COVID-19. Study background: The origin of the acute and convalescent COVID-19 samples was the United States, Italy and Spain. The cDNA or gDNA used as material had been derived from T cells, B-cell-depleted T cells, or PBMCs.

Looked up from germline, CDR1 is SGHTA and CDR2 is FQGNSA. V lost 1 base, J lost 3 bases, and 5 bases stayed unmatched. The CDR3 spans 16 residues. Original handling: Amplification of reference gene primers provided the estimated nucleated cell counts. Sequencing used immunoSEQ multiplex PCR; TCRdb keeps in-frame clones, though not all of them. That table gives V, J and clone size, and the DNA gave D and trimming. Found here are 74,000 or so clones, more than 80% of them singletons; the top ten hold 2.5% to 3%. The specimen sequenced was peripheral blood. V and J are TRBV7-2 and TRBJ2-3, with TRBD2 identical over 9 bases. This TCR derives from a man aged 45-65 years with acute or convalescent COVID-19. CDR3 sequence (DNA): TGTGCCAGCAGCTTAGTCGAGCTAGCGGGGACAGATACGCAGTATTTT. Translated: CASSLVELAGTDTQYF.